The T cell receptor beta chain under discussion was sequenced for a study of shared clonotypes between healthy human individuals. The overall study: CD4 naive cells filled three plates per donor, CD4 memory three, CD8 naive two and CD8 memory one.

Study observations and caveats: The donor pool, a small one, limited the genetic and exposure-history diversity represented. Relative to memory subsets, naive subsets generally showed larger estimated richness.

Here immunoSEQ multiplex PCR was the method, and the copy in TCRdb shows in-frame clones only, minus some. The repertoire holds some 2,000,000 clones, with just under 95% as singletons. Comments on this clone: Its antigen is not identified.

CD45RO-negative, CCR7-selected cells formed the naive CD8 fraction, which excluded terminally differentiated effector memory CD45RA+ cells. This clonotype originated in a man younger than 35 in good health. Material: naive CD8+ T cells sorted from blood.

DNA of the CDR3: TGTGCCAGCAGTTTAGACAGGGGAGCGTACGAGCAGTACTTC. Residues: CASSLDRGAYEQYF. J is TRBJ2-7 and V is TRBV2; 8 nucleotides match TRBD1. Germline V gene lookup returns CDR1 SNHLY and CDR2 FYNNEI. There are 14 residues in the CDR3. V lost 5 bases to trimming and J lost 4 bases; unmatched junction nucleotides: 7.